This T cell receptor beta chain was captured in a study of cytomegalovirus exposure and HLA in healthy donors. Findings of the study overall: Immune exposure information comprised only CMV serostatus. Sequencing likely generated an artifact that appeared as a cluster of highly shared sequence variants. Other equally common chains were less clonally expanded than HLA-associated TCR beta chains, a later analysis showed.

V trimming: 4 bases; J trimming: 2 bases; junction bases outside the gene matches: 11. Germline assignment: CDR1 SGHRS and CDR2 YFSETQ. The CDR3 is made up of 16 amino acids. This clone was counted a single time. Antigen specificity is unknown. PCR involved 60 Vbeta and 13 Jbeta primers. Here immunoSEQ multiplex PCR was the method, and the copy in TCRdb shows in-frame clones only, minus some. Of 200,000 to 250,000 clones listed, roughly 84% are singletons. This sequence originates from a human donor in good health. This chain uses TRBV5-1 with TRBJ1-2, with 7 bases fitting TRBD1. Sequencing used PBMCs. CDR3 loop: CASSPDGRGPNYGYTF. In DNA form, the CDR3 reads TGCGCCAGCAGCCCGGACGGGAGGGGGCCGAACTATGGCTACACCTTC.